This TCR beta chain was obtained from a study of cytomegalovirus exposure and HLA in healthy donors. The study, taken as a whole, reports: The investigators catalogued under 200 TCR beta chains as cytomegalovirus-associated. Reports indicated that the classifier achieved high specificity and sensitivity in diagnosing cytomegalovirus status. The finding came from a later analysis; first-cohort TCR clusters tended to co-occur in the 95 to 150 validation repertoires.

This clone was seen only once. Antigen: not known. TCRdb keeps only in-frame clones here, not all; method: immunoSEQ multiplex PCR. The sample comprises 150,000 to 200,000 clones, roughly 90% of which are singletons, and roughly 4.2% rests with the top ten. CDR3 size: 14 residues. The sample comprised PBMCs. This receptor was identified in a man aged 18 to 29 in good health and CMV-seropositive. The chain links TRBV12-2 to TRBJ1-1. TRBV12-2 is classified as a pseudogene. The CDR3, as DNA: TGTGCAAGTCGCTTAGCGGAACACGGGATTGAAGCTTTCTTT. It is translated as CASRLAEHGIEAFF.